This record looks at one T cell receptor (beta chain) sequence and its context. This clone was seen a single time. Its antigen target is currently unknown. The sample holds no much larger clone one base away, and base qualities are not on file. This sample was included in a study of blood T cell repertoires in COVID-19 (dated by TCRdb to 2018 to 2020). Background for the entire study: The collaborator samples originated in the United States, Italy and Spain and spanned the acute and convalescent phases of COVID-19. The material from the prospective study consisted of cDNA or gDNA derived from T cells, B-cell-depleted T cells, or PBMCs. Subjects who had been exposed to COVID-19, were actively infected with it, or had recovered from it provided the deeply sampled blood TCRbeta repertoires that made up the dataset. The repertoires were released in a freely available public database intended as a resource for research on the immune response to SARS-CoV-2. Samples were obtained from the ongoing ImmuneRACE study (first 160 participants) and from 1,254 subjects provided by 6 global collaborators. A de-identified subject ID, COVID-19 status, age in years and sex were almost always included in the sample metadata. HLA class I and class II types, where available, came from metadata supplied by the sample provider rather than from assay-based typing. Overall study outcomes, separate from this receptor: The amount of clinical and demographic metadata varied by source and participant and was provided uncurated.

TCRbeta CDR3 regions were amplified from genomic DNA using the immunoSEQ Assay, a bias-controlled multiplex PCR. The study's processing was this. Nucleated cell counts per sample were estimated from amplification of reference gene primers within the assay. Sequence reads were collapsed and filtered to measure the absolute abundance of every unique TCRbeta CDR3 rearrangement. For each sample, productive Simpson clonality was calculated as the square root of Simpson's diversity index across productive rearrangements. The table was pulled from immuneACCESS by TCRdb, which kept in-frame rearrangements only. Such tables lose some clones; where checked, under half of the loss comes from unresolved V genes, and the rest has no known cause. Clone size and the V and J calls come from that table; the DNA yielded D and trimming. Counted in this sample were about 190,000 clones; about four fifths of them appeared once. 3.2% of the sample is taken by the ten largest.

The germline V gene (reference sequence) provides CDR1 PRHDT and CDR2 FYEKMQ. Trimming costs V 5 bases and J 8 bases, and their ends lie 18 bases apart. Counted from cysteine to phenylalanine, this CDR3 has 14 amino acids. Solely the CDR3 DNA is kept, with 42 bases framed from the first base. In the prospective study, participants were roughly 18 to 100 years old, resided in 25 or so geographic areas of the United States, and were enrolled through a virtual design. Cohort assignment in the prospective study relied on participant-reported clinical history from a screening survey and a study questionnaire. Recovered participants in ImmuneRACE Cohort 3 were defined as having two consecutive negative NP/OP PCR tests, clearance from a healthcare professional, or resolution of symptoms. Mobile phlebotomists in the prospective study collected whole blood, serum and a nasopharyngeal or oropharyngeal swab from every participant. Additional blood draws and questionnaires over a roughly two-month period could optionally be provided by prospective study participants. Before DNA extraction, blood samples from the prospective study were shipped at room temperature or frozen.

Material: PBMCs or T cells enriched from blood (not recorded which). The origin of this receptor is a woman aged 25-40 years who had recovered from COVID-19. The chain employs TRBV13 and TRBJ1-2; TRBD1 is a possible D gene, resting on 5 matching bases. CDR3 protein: CASSPGTGVGGYTF. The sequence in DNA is TGTGCCAGCAGCCCCGGGACGGGGGTAGGAGGCTACACCTTC.